The source of this T cell receptor (beta chain) is a study of cytomegalovirus exposure and HLA in healthy donors. The study's findings and limits: There were 150 to 200 TCR beta chains listed as cytomegalovirus-associated. Later analysis identified a missense DCLRE1C variant that was linked to TCR beta V- and J-gene trimming.

Primers for the PCR totalled 60 Vbeta and 13 Jbeta. Using immunoSEQ multiplex PCR, the repertoire was profiled, and TCRdb retains in-frame clones only, with some absent. This table has 120,000 or so clones, roughly 76% appearing once. Only a few counts were recorded for this clone. What it recognizes is unknown. Germline V gives CDR1 SGHNT, CDR2 YYREEE (reference sequence). The length of the CDR3 is 14 residues. The V segment lost 3 bases and the J segment 6 bases; nucleotides outside the gene matches: 5. The clonotype originates from a woman in her forties or fifties in good health and CMV-seronegative. Sample: PBMCs. The V gene is TRBV5-4, the J gene TRBJ2-1, with 8 bases aligning to TRBD2. For the CDR3, the DNA is TGTGCCAGCAGCTGGGGACTAGATCCCAATGAGCAGTTCTTC. Encoded protein: CASSWGLDPNEQFF.